This TCR beta chain was sequenced for a study of blood T cell repertoires in COVID-19 (dated by TCRdb to 2018 to 2020). Turning to the overall study: Collaborator samples came from the United States, Italy and Spain and covered acute and convalescent phases of COVID-19. The prospective study material was composed of cDNA or gDNA derived from T cells, B-cell-depleted T cells, or PBMCs. Subjects who had been exposed to COVID-19, were actively infected with it, or had recovered from it provided the deeply sampled blood TCRbeta repertoires that made up the dataset. The repertoires were released in a freely available public database intended as a resource for research on the immune response to SARS-CoV-2. Samples came from the ongoing ImmuneRACE study (first 160 participants) plus 1,254 subjects from 6 global collaborators. The sample metadata nearly always contained a de-identified subject ID, COVID-19 status, age in years and sex. HLA class I and class II types, where available, came from metadata supplied by the sample provider rather than from assay-based typing. Results the study describes overall, beyond this receptor: How much clinical and demographic metadata was included differed by source and by participant, and the metadata was provided uncurated.

V is shortened by 0 bases, J by 6 bases, and the region joining them spans 10 bases. From its cysteine to its phenylalanine, the CDR3 spans 13 amino acids. The CDR3 DNA has 39 bases and is translated from base 1. The germline V gene encodes CDR1 SGHKS and CDR2 YYEKEE (reference sequence). TCRbeta CDR3 regions were amplified from genomic DNA by means of the immunoSEQ Assay, a bias-controlled multiplex PCR. In the authors' own workflow: The number of nucleated cells in each sample was estimated from the amplification of reference gene primers within the assay. Sequence reads were collapsed and filtered to measure the absolute abundance of every unique TCRbeta CDR3 rearrangement. For each sample, productive Simpson clonality was calculated as the square root of Simpson's diversity index over productive rearrangements. In its TCRdb copy, this immuneACCESS table keeps in-frame sequences only and misses some clones. Where compared with another copy, unresolved V genes explain less than half of these, and the others have no known cause. D and trimming come from the DNA, and the V and J calls and clone size come from that table. The sample records just over 250,000 clones, approximately 89% of which are singletons. The top ten hold 2% to 2.5% of the sample.

Whole blood was collected in K2EDTA tubes by collaborating institutions according to the institutions' own protocols. For TCRbeta analysis, collaborators shipped samples as frozen whole blood, isolated PBMCs, or DNA extracted from either of those sample types. As concerns this clone: The target of this receptor is not known. Per-base qualities were not stored, and no clone one base away is much larger.

The chain links TRBV5-5 with TRBJ2-7, with TRBD2 perhaps the D gene, on 5 matching bases. The sample taken for sequencing was peripheral blood. The receptor was derived from a woman between 45 and 60 years old with acute or convalescent COVID-19. The DNA reads as follows: TGTGCCAGCAGCTTGGCCGTCGAGGGCGAGCAGTACTTC. Protein translation: CASSLAVEGEQYF.